A single sample is the source of the 30 T cell receptor beta chains below, sequenced in a study of T cells in localized non-small cell lung cancer. Measured with immunoSEQ multiplex PCR; TCRdb has only the in-frame clones, and not every one. The data contain some 37,000 clones, around 87% of them singletons. The material was peripheral blood, obtained before any cancer treatment. Receptor source: a man aged 18 to 50 with stage I lung adenocarcinoma.

The chain couples TRBV28 to TRBJ1-4, with D hard to call. The CDR3 sequence is 16 residues long. Germline values: CDR1 MDHEN, CDR2 SYDVKM. V gave up 2 bases and J gave up 3 bases, with 13 bases separating them. CDR3 sequence reads: CASSLAGLGANEKLFF. The CDR3 DNA sequence: TGTGCCAGCAGTTTAGCCGGGCTCGGAGCTAATGAAAAACTGTTTTTT.

V usage is TRBV7-2 and J usage is TRBJ1-1, with 7 bases identical to TRBD1. Looked up from germline, CDR1 is SGHTA and CDR2 is FQGNSA. V lost 5 bases to trimming and J lost 1 base; unmatched junction nucleotides: 10. The CDR3 length is 16 residues. The CDR3 coding sequence is TGTGCCAGCAGCCCAAGACAGGGTACCTCGAACACTGAAGCTTTCTTT. Translated: CASSPRQGTSNTEAFF.

The genes are TRBV30 and TRBJ2-1; 8 positions agree with TRBD1. The germline gives CDR1 GTSNPN, CDR2 SVGIG (reference sequence). The CDR3 loop spans 12 amino acids. V lost 8 bases and J lost 7; bases outside the gene matches: 7. The CDR3 DNA sequence: TGTGCCGGGAAAGACAGGGGAAATGAGCAGTTCTTC. Protein sequence: CAGKDRGNEQFF.

This clone appeared a single time. This rearrangement joins TRBV9 to TRBJ2-3, with 7 bases that match TRBD2. Looked up from germline, CDR1 is SGDLS and CDR2 is YYNGEE. The CDR3 runs to 16 residues. The trim removed 4 bases at V and 4 bases at J, leaving 12 bases unmatched. The DNA of the CDR3 is TGTGCCAGCAGCCCAGCGGGGAGTGAGATCCCAGATACGCAGTATTTT. Its translation: CASSPAGSEIPDTQYF.

The J gene is TRBJ2-5, the V gene TRBV11-2; TRBD1 is a possible D gene (5 bases). The ends were cut back, 1 base at V and 2 bases at J, with 5 bases in the middle. The germline V gene has CDR1 SGHAT and CDR2 FQNNGV. CDR3 length equals 13 residues. The chain's CDR3 is CASSLGQQETQYF. As DNA, the CDR3 is TGTGCCAGCAGCTTAGGACAGCAAGAGACCCAGTACTTC.

The CDR3 loop is CASGALMGNTEAFF. CDR3 sequence (DNA): TGCGCCAGCGGGGCTCTCATGGGGAACACTGAAGCTTTCTTT. The chain joins TRBV5-1 to TRBJ1-1; TRBD1 might be the D (5 bases). V lost 7 bases to trimming and J lost 1 base, with 14 bases between them. The CDR3 runs 14 residues. Germline V gene lookup returns CDR1 SGHRS and CDR2 YFSETQ.

The chain employs TRBV30 and TRBJ1-4; maybe TRBD1 (5 bases). Germline V gene sequence: CDR1 GTSNPN, CDR2 SVGIG (reference sequence). The CDR3 contains 15 residues. The ends were cut back, 4 bases at V and 0 bases at J, with 12 bases in the middle. This CDR3 is CAWNRAGSTNEKLFF. The CDR3 coding sequence is TGTGCCTGGAACCGCGCAGGGTCAACTAATGAAAAACTGTTTTTT.

The chain uses TRBV11-2 and TRBJ1-5, with D perhaps matching TRBD1 (6 bases). The CDR3 covers 14 residues. In germline, CDR1 is SGHAT, CDR2 FQNNGV. Trimming stripped 3 bases from V and 6 bases from J, with 12 bases between. The CDR3 DNA reads as TGTGCCAGCAGCTTTGGGGACAAAGCTCAGCCCCAGCATTTT. Protein sequence: CASSFGDKAQPQHF. The whole variable domain, filled in from reference TRBV11-2 and TRBJ1-5, reads EAGVAQSPRYKIIEKRQSVAFWCNPISGHATLYWYQQILGQGPKLLIQFQNNGVVDDSQLPKDRFSAERLKGVDSTLKIQPAKLEDSAVYLCASSFGDKAQPQHFGDGTRLSIL.

The V call is TRBV15, the J call TRBJ2-1; D unclear. The CDR3 sequence is 16 residues long. The germline V and J ends were trimmed by 3 bases and 1 base, with 13 bases remaining between them. The germline V gene encodes CDR1 LNHNV and CDR2 YYDKDF (reference sequence). CDR3 residues: CATSSLTGHSYNEQFF. The CDR3 bases are TGTGCCACCAGCAGCCTTACGGGCCATTCCTACAATGAGCAGTTCTTC.

This sequence joins TRBV19 and TRBJ1-1; D is possibly TRBD1 (5 bases). The germline CDR1 and CDR2 sequences are LNHDA and SQIVND (reference sequence). The V gene lost 7 bases and the J gene lost 1 base, with 7 bases spanning the gap. The CDR3 sequence is 12 residues long. DNA for the CDR3: TGTGCCAGTATCAGGGAGAACACTGAAGCTTTCTTT. This encodes CASIRENTEAFF.

V and J are TRBV4-2 and TRBJ2-5; TRBD2 is a possible D gene (5 bases). In germline, CDR1 is LGHNA, CDR2 YNFKEQ. V dropped 4 bases and J dropped 0 bases, with 9 bases sitting between them. The length of the CDR3 is 14 residues. The CDR3 region is CASSRTGYQETQYF. In DNA, the CDR3 is TGTGCCAGCAGCCGTACGGGGTACCAAGAGACCCAGTACTTC.

CDR3 nucleotides: TGTGCCAGTAGTCGGACCTACACAATGACTAACTATGGCTACACCTTC. Its translation: CASSRTYTMTNYGYTF. The chain links TRBV19 to TRBJ1-2; D is ambiguous. There are 16 residues in the CDR3. CDR1 is LNHDA, CDR2 SQIVND, per germline (reference sequence). Trimming shortened V by 5 bases and J by 0 bases, and 16 bases separated the two germline ends.

Comments on this clone: A read error may account for a junction end that differs from germline. The chain couples TRBV2 to TRBJ2-2; D unresolved. The CDR3 sequence is 12 residues long. Germline V gene lookup returns CDR1 SNHLY and CDR2 FYNNEI. CDR3 sequence reads: CASSVNSGELFF. The DNA of the CDR3 is TGTGCCAGCAGTGTGAACTCCGGGGAGCTGTTTTTT.

The chain uses TRBV4-2 and TRBJ2-2; 7 bases are a match to TRBD1. CDR1 is LGHNA and CDR2 is YNFKEQ in the germline V gene. The CDR3 totals 15 residues. The junction had 3 bases not matched to a gene; V was cut back by 2 bases and J by 3 bases. CDR3 loop: CASSQPGQDTGELFF. The CDR3 bases are TGTGCCAGCAGCCAACCCGGACAGGACACCGGGGAGCTGTTTTTT.

The V and J genes are TRBV11-2 and TRBJ2-5; 8 bases line up with TRBD1. The germline gives CDR1 SGHAT, CDR2 FQNNGV. The CDR3 has 13 amino acids. The V gene end was trimmed by 5 bases and the J gene end by 5 bases; junction bases not matched to a gene: 4. The CDR3: CASSPPGGETQYF. The CDR3 DNA is TGTGCCAGCAGCCCCCCAGGGGGCGAGACCCAGTACTTC.

This clone was observed once. The rearrangement joins TRBV14 to TRBJ1-2; a weak D match, TRBD1 (6 bases). Germline V gene lookup returns CDR1 SGHDN and CDR2 FVKESK. The V end was cut by 4 bases, the J end by 4 bases, with 10 bases between. This CDR3 is 13 amino acids long. CDR3 in DNA: TGTGCCAGCAGCCGCGGAGGGGGCTATGGCTACACCTTC. This encodes CASSRGGGYGYTF.

This rearrangement joins TRBV4-1 to TRBJ1-3; D might be TRBD1 (6 bases). The CDR3 loop spans 16 amino acids. Germline V gene data show CDR1 as MGHRA and CDR2 as YSYEKL. V was shortened by 5 bases and J by 0 bases, with 14 bases between the two germline ends. The CDR3 sequence: CASSKTGLGSGNTIYF. The CDR3 region has the DNA TGCGCCAGCAGCAAAACAGGGTTGGGCTCTGGAAACACCATATATTTT.

This chain links TRBV28 with TRBJ2-7; no clear D gene. The V end was cut by 0 bases, the J end by 5 bases, with 11 bases between. The germline V gene encodes CDR1 MDHEN and CDR2 SYDVKM. The CDR3 is 14 amino acids. The CDR3 bases are TGTGCCAGCAGTTTATGGGGTAGAGGACACGAGCAGTACTTC. Its translation is CASSLWGRGHEQYF.

The chain is built from TRBV5-1 and TRBJ1-1; D not certain. Germline CDR1 is SGHRS and CDR2 is YFSETQ. Trimming pared 4 bases from V and 0 bases from J, leaving 13 bases between. This CDR3 is built from 15 residues. In DNA form, the CDR3 reads TGCGCCAGCAGCCTCAAAATGAGCATGAACACTGAAGCTTTCTTT. Protein product: CASSLKMSMNTEAFF.

The V gene is TRBV7-3, the J gene TRBJ1-2, with 8 positions matching TRBD1. In germline, CDR1 is SGHTA, CDR2 FQGTGA. The CDR3 is 15 residues long. With 5 bases clipped from V and 6 bases from J, the junction kept 11 bases outside the gene matches. The CDR3 nucleotides are TGTGCCAGCAGCAAAGCAGACAGGGGAATTGATGGCTACACCTTC. Its protein product is CASSKADRGIDGYTF.

The chain combines TRBV7-8 with TRBJ2-5; D ambiguous. In germline, CDR1 is SGHVS, CDR2 FQNEAQ. Trimming removed 1 base from V and 0 bases from J, with 6 bases in between. This CDR3 comprises 14 residues. CDR3 in amino acids: CASSLGVYQETQYF. In DNA, the CDR3 is TGTGCCAGCAGCTTAGGGGTTTACCAAGAGACCCAGTACTTC. Variable domain in full (rest from reference TRBV7-8 and TRBJ2-5): GAGVSQSPRYKVAKRGQDVALRCDPISGHVSLFWYQQALGQGPEFLTYFQNEAQLDKSGLPSDRFFAERPEGSVSTLKIQRTQQEDSAVYLCASSLGVYQETQYFGPGTRLLVL.

The chain is built from TRBV28 and TRBJ1-2; no reliable D call. This CDR3 has 12 amino acids. V was pared by 3 bases and J by 4 bases, with 6 bases between. The germline V gene encodes CDR1 MDHEN and CDR2 SYDVKM. The CDR3 is CASSLSLYGYTF. The CDR3 nucleotides are TGTGCCAGCAGTTTGTCGCTCTATGGCTACACCTTC.

This clone was picked up a small number of times. The chain employs TRBV28 and TRBJ2-2; D perhaps matches TRBD2 (6 bases). V shed 8 bases and J shed 1 base, with 17 bases lying between them. CDR3 size: 16 residues. Germline loops: CDR1 MDHEN, CDR2 SYDVKM. The CDR3 is CASGGYEGKNTGELFF. The CDR3 nucleotides read TGTGCCAGCGGGGGGTACGAGGGAAAGAACACCGGGGAGCTGTTTTTT.

The V and J genes are TRBV2 and TRBJ1-3; D is unclear. Germline loops: CDR1 SNHLY, CDR2 FYNNEI. This CDR3 comprises 17 residues. V was trimmed by 3 bases and J by 2 bases, leaving 17 bases between them. The CDR3 protein is CASSEARGLRAGNTIYF. Here the CDR3 DNA reads TGTGCCAGCAGTGAGGCCCGAGGTCTCCGGGCTGGAAACACCATATATTTT. Combining the CDR3 with reference TRBV2 and TRBJ1-3 gives the whole variable domain EPEVTQTPSHQVTQMGQEVILRCVPISNHLYFYWYRQILGQKVEFLVSFYNNEISEKSEIFDDQFSVERPDGSNFTLKIRSTKLEDSAMYFCASSEARGLRAGNTIYFGEGSWLTVV.

V usage is TRBV6-5 and J usage is TRBJ1-6; D is uncertain. CDR1 and CDR2 from the germline V gene are MNHEY and SVGAGI. This CDR3 has 12 amino acids. The germline V and J ends were trimmed by 2 bases and 8 bases, with 4 bases remaining between them. This CDR3 reads CASSYGDSPLHF. Written as DNA, the CDR3 is TGTGCCAGCAGTTACGGGGATTCACCCCTCCACTTT.

This clone was counted between two and nine times. The sample contains more than one DNA sequence encoding this CDR3. V usage is TRBV6-5 and J usage is TRBJ2-7, with 9 bases identical to TRBD1. CDR3 size: 16 residues. Trimming cost V 0 bases and J 6 bases; bases outside gene matches: 9. Per germline, CDR1 MNHEY and CDR2 SVGAGI. The CDR3 coding sequence is TGTGCCAGCAGTTACTCGATTGGACAGGGGTCACGCGAGCAGTACTTC. Translated: CASSYSIGQGSREQYF.

This chain connects TRBV6-5 to TRBJ1-2; the D is unclear. The CDR3 is made up of 12 amino acids. Germline V lookup: CDR1 MNHEY, CDR2 SVGAGI. V was cut by 7 bases and J by 2 bases, with 8 bases left in between. CDR3: CASKARNYGYTF. DNA of the CDR3: TGTGCCAGCAAGGCCAGGAACTATGGCTACACCTTC.

As concerns this clone: At one end, the junction sequence differs from germline, possibly due to a read error. The rearrangement links TRBV6-4 to TRBJ2-6; either TRBD1 or TRBD2 may supply D (5 bases each). CDR3 size: 14 residues. CDR1 is MRHNA and CDR2 is SNTAGT in the germline V gene. The CDR3 sequence is CASSVGAGANILTF. CDR3 coding DNA: TGTGCCAGCAGTGTCGGGGCTGGGGCCAACATCCTGACTTTC.

The chain employs TRBV2 and TRBJ2-4, with no clear D. The CDR3 is 14 amino acids. The germline V and J ends were trimmed by 3 bases and 6 bases, with 12 bases remaining between them. Germline CDR1 SNHLY, CDR2 FYNNEI. CDR3 in amino acids: CASSETRAGNIQYF. The CDR3 DNA reads as TGTGCCAGCAGTGAGACAAGAGCCGGAAACATTCAGTACTTC. The variable domain in full, with the rest retrieved from reference TRBV2 and TRBJ2-4, is EPEVTQTPSHQVTQMGQEVILRCVPISNHLYFYWYRQILGQKVEFLVSFYNNEISEKSEIFDDQFSVERPDGSNFTLKIRSTKLEDSAMYFCASSETRAGNIQYFGAGTRLSVL.

The rearrangement joins TRBV9 to TRBJ2-2, with 11 positions matching TRBD2. The CDR3 covers 15 residues. The germline V gene has CDR1 SGDLS and CDR2 YYNGEE. J lost 7 bases, V lost 6 bases, and 8 bases had no gene match. The CDR3 DNA follows: TGTGCCAGCAAGGGCACTAGCGGGGGACGCGGGGAGCTGTTTTTT. Its protein product is CASKGTSGGRGELFF.